Following are 14 T cell receptor beta chains from one sample sequenced in a study of shared clonotypes between healthy human individuals. CD45RO-negative cells were positively selected for CCR7, leaving out terminally differentiated effector memory CD45RA+ cells. Sequenced by immunoSEQ multiplex PCR; TCRdb stores in-frame clones only, minus some. The sample includes some 2 million clones, about 95% of them seen just once. The sample comprised naive CD8+ T cells sorted from blood. The receptors were gathered from a man younger than 30 in good health.

The sample holds one count of this clone. J is TRBJ2-2 and V is TRBV9, with 8 positions matching TRBD2. This CDR3 is 19 amino acids long. Per germline, CDR1 SGDLS and CDR2 YYNGEE. Trimming removed 1 base from V and 5 bases from J; junction bases left unmatched: 16. The CDR3 DNA follows: TGTGCCAGCAGCGTACCACTAAATCCCTTCGGGGGGGAAACCGGGGAGCTGTTTTTT. It translates to CASSVPLNPFGGETGELFF.

Of note for this clone: The sample contains more than one DNA sequence encoding this CDR3. The V gene is TRBV5-6, the J gene TRBJ2-7; a weak D match, TRBD1 (6 bases). V lost 0 bases and J 4 bases, leaving 11 bases between the germline ends. The germline gives CDR1 SGHDT, CDR2 YYEEEE. CDR3 length: 14 amino acids. This chain's CDR3 is CASSLGNRAYEQYF. CDR3 nucleotides: TGTGCCAGCAGCTTGGGCAACAGGGCATACGAGCAGTACTTC. The whole variable domain, remainder taken from reference TRBV5-6 and TRBJ2-7, is DAGVTQSPTHLIKTRGQQVTLRCSPKSGHDTVSWYQQALGQGPQFIFQYYEEEERQRGNFPDRFSGHQFPNYSSELNVNALLLGDSALYLCASSLGNRAYEQYFGPGTRLTVT.

The DNA for the CDR3 is TGTGCCAGCAGTGGGGACACCTACGAGCAGTACTTC. Translated: CASSGDTYEQYF. This chain uses TRBV27 with TRBJ2-7; possibly TRBD1 for D (6 bases). The CDR3 is 12 amino acids. V was shortened by 5 bases and J by 2 bases, with 7 bases between the two germline ends. From germline, CDR1 is MNHEY and CDR2 SMNVEV (reference sequence).

The J gene is TRBJ2-1, the V gene TRBV10-2; a possible D gene is TRBD2 (6 bases). Deletions cut 3 bases from V and 8 bases from J, with 17 bases between. The CDR3 has 15 amino acids. Germline CDR1 reads WSHSY; CDR2 reads SAAADI. The CDR3 DNA follows: TGCGCCAGCAGTGACTCGGGAGTTGATTCATATGAGCAGTTCTTC. Translation gives CASSDSGVDSYEQFF.

This chain joins TRBV7-8 and TRBJ2-3; TRBD2 matches at 8 bases. Trimming cost V 2 bases and J 8 bases; bases outside gene matches: 21. Per germline, CDR1 SGHVS and CDR2 FQNEAQ. CDR3 length: 19 residues. The CDR3 reads CASSLKLIGGDFPFRTQYF. The CDR3 nucleotides read TGTGCCAGCAGCTTAAAACTCATCGGGGGGGACTTCCCGTTCCGTACGCAGTATTTT. The full variable domain, in which reference TRBV7-8 and TRBJ2-3 provide the parts outside the CDR3, is GAGVSQSPRYKVAKRGQDVALRCDPISGHVSLFWYQQALGQGPEFLTYFQNEAQLDKSGLPSDRFFAERPEGSVSTLKIQRTQQEDSAVYLCASSLKLIGGDFPFRTQYFGPGTRLTVL.

The V gene is TRBV6-6, the J gene TRBJ1-5, with 7 positions matching TRBD1. With V trimmed by 4 bases and J by 7 bases, 7 bases remained unmatched. CDR1 is MNHNY and CDR2 is SVGAGI in the germline V gene (reference sequence). The CDR3 sequence is 14 residues long. CDR3 sequence (DNA): TGTGCCAGCAGTTCGACAGGGAATGTCCAGCCCCAGCATTTT. Residues: CASSSTGNVQPQHF.

This rearrangement joins TRBV19 to TRBJ1-5; no reliable D call. This CDR3 region has 14 residues. The germline V gene has CDR1 LNHDA and CDR2 SQIVND (reference sequence). The V end lost 3 bases, the J end lost 4 bases, and 10 bases lay between the germline ends. CDR3 DNA sequence: TGTGCCAGTAGTATTAGAGAATGGAATCAGCCCCAGCATTTT. Residues: CASSIREWNQPQHF. Variable domain in full (rest from reference TRBV19 and TRBJ1-5): DGGITQSPKYLFRKEGQNVTLSCEQNLNHDAMYWYRQDPGQGLRLIYYSQIVNDFQKGDIAEGYSVSREKKESFPLTVTSAQKNPTAFYLCASSIREWNQPQHFGDGTRLSIL.

This clone was observed once. J is TRBJ1-2 and V is TRBV9; 7 positions match TRBD1. CDR1 SGDLS and CDR2 YYNGEE come from the germline V gene. The CDR3 has 16 residues. With 3 bases clipped from V and 2 bases from J, the junction kept 10 bases outside the gene matches. This chain's CDR3 is CASSAYTGEGNYGYTF. The CDR3 DNA follows: TGTGCCAGCAGCGCCTACACAGGGGAAGGAAACTATGGCTACACCTTC.

This chain joins TRBV13 and TRBJ2-1, with 8 bases identical to TRBD1. Germline loops: CDR1 PRHDT, CDR2 FYEKMQ (reference sequence). There are 18 residues in the CDR3. V lost 5 bases to trimming and J lost 0 bases; unmatched junction nucleotides: 12. This CDR3 is CASSPGQGGRASYNEQFF. CDR3 in DNA: TGTGCCAGCAGCCCCGGACAGGGTGGAAGGGCCTCCTACAATGAGCAGTTCTTC.

V and J are TRBV5-1 and TRBJ2-7, with D perhaps assigned TRBD1 or TRBD2 (5 bases each). The V and J ends lost 0 bases and 0 bases respectively, with 16 bases between them. Germline CDR1 SGHRS, CDR2 YFSETQ. The CDR3 runs to 17 residues. In DNA form, the CDR3 reads TGCGCCAGCAGCTTGGACTACTCGGGACGGCCCTCCTACGAGCAGTACTTC. This translates into CASSLDYSGRPSYEQYF.

The gene calls are TRBV29-1 and TRBJ2-1, with D tentatively TRBD2 (6 bases). Trimming left V 0 bases short and J 9 bases short, with 15 bases between. The CDR3 is 14 residues long. Germline CDR1 is SQVTM and CDR2 is ANQGSEA. The CDR3 loop reads CSVEEGGPVSEQFF. CDR3 DNA sequence: TGCAGCGTTGAAGAGGGGGGACCCGTTAGTGAGCAGTTCTTC.

The chain has TRBV4-2 and TRBJ2-5; D is tentatively TRBD1 or TRBD2 (5 bases each). Germline values: CDR1 LGHNA, CDR2 YNFKEQ. V was trimmed by 5 bases and J by 1 base, leaving 11 bases between them. The length of the CDR3 is 14 residues. The CDR3 sequence is CASSTPGPQETQYF. The DNA of the CDR3 is TGTGCCAGCAGCACCCCGGGACCCCAAGAGACCCAGTACTTC.

The rearrangement uses TRBV6-5 and TRBJ1-4, with 9 bases that match TRBD1. Unmatched junction bases numbered 14, after V lost 5 bases and J lost 13 bases. Germline CDR1 reads MNHEY; CDR2 reads SVGAGI. The CDR3 length is 15 residues. The chain's CDR3 is CASSGWDRDSRGLFF. CDR3 nucleotide sequence: TGTGCCAGCAGTGGTTGGGACAGGGACTCCCGCGGACTGTTTTTT.

The rearrangement joins TRBV4-3 to TRBJ2-7, with unresolved D. The CDR3 runs to 15 residues. Germline loops: CDR1 LGHNA, CDR2 YSLEER. The germline V and J ends were trimmed by 4 bases and 0 bases, with 13 bases remaining between them. The CDR3 nucleotides are TGCGCCAGCAGCCCCCTCATGGGTTTCTCCTACGAGCAGTACTTC. It codes for CASSPLMGFSYEQYF.